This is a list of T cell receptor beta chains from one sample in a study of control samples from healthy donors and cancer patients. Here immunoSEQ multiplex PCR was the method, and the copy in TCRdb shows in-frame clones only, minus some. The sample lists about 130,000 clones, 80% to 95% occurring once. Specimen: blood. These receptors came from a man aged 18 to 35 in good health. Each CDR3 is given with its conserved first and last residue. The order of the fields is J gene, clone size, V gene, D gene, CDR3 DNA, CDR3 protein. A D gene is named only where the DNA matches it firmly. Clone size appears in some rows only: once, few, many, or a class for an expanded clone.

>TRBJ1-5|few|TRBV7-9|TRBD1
TGTGCCAGCAGCCCGGGACAGGGAGGCGATCAGCCCCAGCATTTT
CASSPGQGGDQPQHF
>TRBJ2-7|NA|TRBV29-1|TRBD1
TGCAGCGTTGGTTGGGACAGGGGTGCCGAGCAGTACTTC
CSVGWDRGAEQYF
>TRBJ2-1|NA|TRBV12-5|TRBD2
TGTGCTAGTGGGCGATCCGGGACTAGCGGGGGGAATGAGCAGTTCTTC
CASGRSGTSGGNEQFF
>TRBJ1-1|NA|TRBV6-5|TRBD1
TGTGCCAGCATGTACAGGGGGCAGAACACTGAAGCTTTCTTT
CASMYRGQNTEAFF
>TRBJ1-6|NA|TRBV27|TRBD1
TGTGCCAGCAGTCAGGGGGTCCCCCTCTCCTATAATTCACCCCTCCACTTT
CASSQGVPLSYNSPLHF
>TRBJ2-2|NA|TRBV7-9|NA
TGTGCCAGCAGCCTTTCGCGGTCCGGGGACACCGGGGAGCTGTTTTTT
CASSLSRSGDTGELFF
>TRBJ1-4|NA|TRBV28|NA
TGTGCCAGCAGCCGGACCGAGTACCCTGAAAAACTGTTTTTT
CASSRTEYPEKLFF
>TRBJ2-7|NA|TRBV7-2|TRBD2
TGTGCCAGCAGCTTAGGGGCTAGCGGGGGGGTTTACGAGCAGTACTTC
CASSLGASGGVYEQYF
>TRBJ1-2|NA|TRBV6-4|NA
TGTGCCAGCAGTATGGGCCTTGACGCGGTAGGAGGCTACACCTTC
CASSMGLDAVGGYTF
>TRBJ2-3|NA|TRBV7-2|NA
TGTGCCAGCAGCTTAATCGGGGCTAGCACAGATACGCAGTATTTT
CASSLIGASTDTQYF
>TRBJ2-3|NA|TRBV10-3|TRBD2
TGTGCCATCAGTGACTATTCTAGCGGGGGGGCCGTAGATACGCAGTATTTT
CAISDYSSGGAVDTQYF
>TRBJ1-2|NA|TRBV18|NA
TGTGCCAGCTCACTGACGGGAGCCGGGGCTGGCTACACCTTC
CASSLTGAGAGYTF
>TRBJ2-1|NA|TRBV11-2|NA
TGTGCCAGCAGCTCGCTCCGGGGGGCGGCTTACAATGAGCAGTTCTTC
CASSSLRGAAYNEQFF
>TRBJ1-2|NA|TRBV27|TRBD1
TGTGCCAGCGGTCAGGGGGGAGCTAACTATGGCTACACCTTC
CASGQGGANYGYTF
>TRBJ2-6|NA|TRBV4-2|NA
TGTGCCAGCAGCCCAACTAGGGGGGTCTTTAGTCTCACCTCTGGGGCCAACGTCCTGACTTTC
CASSPTRGVFSLTSGANVLTF
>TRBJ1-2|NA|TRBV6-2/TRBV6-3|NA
TGTGCCAGCAGTAGTCCGGGCCTCAGCTATGGCTACACCTTC
CASSSPGLSYGYTF
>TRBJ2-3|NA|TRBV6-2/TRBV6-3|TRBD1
TGTGCCAGCAATTATGGGACAGGGCGCACAGATACGCAGTATTTT
CASNYGTGRTDTQYF
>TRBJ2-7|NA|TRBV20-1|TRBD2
TGCAGTGCTAGTCATAGCGGGGGGGCCTACGAGCAGTACTTC
CSASHSGGAYEQYF
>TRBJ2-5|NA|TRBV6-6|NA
TGTGCCAGCAGTGAGCGACGGAGACAAGAGACCCAGTACTTC
CASSERRRQETQYF
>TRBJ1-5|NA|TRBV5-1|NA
TGCGCCAGCAGCTTCTCCCCCCATCAGCCCCAGCATTTT
CASSFSPHQPQHF
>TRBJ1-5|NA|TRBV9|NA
TGTGCCAGCAGCGTATCCGGGTCTAGCAATCAGCCCCAGCATTTT
CASSVSGSSNQPQHF
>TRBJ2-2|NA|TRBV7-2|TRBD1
TGTGCCAGCAGCTTATATCTACAGGGGGCTCAGGGCGGGGAGCTGTTTTTT
CASSLYLQGAQGGELFF
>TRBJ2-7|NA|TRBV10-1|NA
TGCGCCAGCAGTGACCGTTCCTGGGGGCGAGACGAGCAGTACTTC
CASSDRSWGRDEQYF
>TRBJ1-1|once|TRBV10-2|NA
TGCGCCAGCGCCTTGCGGGCAGGCCTCATGAACACTGAAGCTTTCTTT
CASALRAGLMNTEAFF
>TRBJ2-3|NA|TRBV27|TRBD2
TGTGCCAGCAGTTTTTCCCTCCGGGGGGGGAGCACAGATACGCAGTATTTT
CASSFSLRGGSTDTQYF
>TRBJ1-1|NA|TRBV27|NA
TGTGCCAGCACCCAAGTGGGGGGCCTTGAAGCTTTCTTT
CASTQVGGLEAFF
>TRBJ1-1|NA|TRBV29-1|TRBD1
TGCAGCGTTGTGGGGACAGGGCATACTGAAGCTTTCTTT
CSVVGTGHTEAFF
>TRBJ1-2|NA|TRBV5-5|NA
TGTGCCAGCAGCTTGGCACAGCTCTATGGCTACACCTTC
CASSLAQLYGYTF
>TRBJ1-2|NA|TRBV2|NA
TGTGCCAGCAGGGGGGTTCGACTAAGGTCTACTGGCTACACCTTC
CASRGVRLRSTGYTF
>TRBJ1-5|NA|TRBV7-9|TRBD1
TGTGCCAGCAGCTTAGCGGGACAGGGAGAAAATCAGCCCCAGCATTTT
CASSLAGQGENQPQHF
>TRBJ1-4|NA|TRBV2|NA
TGTGCCAGCAAGTACACTGCAACTAATGAAAAACTGTTTTTT
CASKYTATNEKLFF
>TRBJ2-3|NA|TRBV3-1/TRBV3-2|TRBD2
TGTGCCAGCAGCCCGAGACGGACTAGCGCAAACACAGATACGCAGTATTTT
CASSPRRTSANTDTQYF
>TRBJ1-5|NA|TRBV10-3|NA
TGTGCCATCAGTGAACGCAGGGAGAATCAGCCCCAGCATTTT
CAISERRENQPQHF
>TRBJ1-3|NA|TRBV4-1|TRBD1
TGCGCCAGCAGCCAAGGGTCGGCCAGGGGGCATGGAAACACCATATATTTT
CASSQGSARGHGNTIYF
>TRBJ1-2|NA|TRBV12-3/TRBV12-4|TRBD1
TGTGCCAGCTATCGACAGGGCGAGGGCTACACCTTC
CASYRQGEGYTF
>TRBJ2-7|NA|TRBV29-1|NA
TGCAGCGTTGAAGACCCGGGACACTCCTACGAGCAGTACTTC
CSVEDPGHSYEQYF
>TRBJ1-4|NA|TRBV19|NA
TGTGCCAGTTATCGTGAGGGAACTAATGAAAAACTGTTTTTT
CASYREGTNEKLFF
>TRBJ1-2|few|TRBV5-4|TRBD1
TGTGCCAGCAGCCCCCCCGGGACAGGGAGCATCCTAGATGGCTACACCTTC
CASSPPGTGSILDGYTF
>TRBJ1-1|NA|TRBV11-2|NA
TGTGCCAGCAGCTCTGTACGGAAGAACACTGAAGCTTTCTTT
CASSSVRKNTEAFF
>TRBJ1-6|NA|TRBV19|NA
TGTGCCAGTAGTATAAGGCCCGCTTACCGGAATAATTCACCCCTCCACTTT
CASSIRPAYRNNSPLHF
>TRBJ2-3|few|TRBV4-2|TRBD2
TGTGCCAGCAGCCTGTCCATAGCGGGGGGGCAGTATTTT
CASSLSIAGGQYF
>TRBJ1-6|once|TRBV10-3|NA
TGTGCCATCAGTGAGCCAAGGGACGGGGGAGAATCACCCCTCCACTTT
CAISEPRDGGESPLHF
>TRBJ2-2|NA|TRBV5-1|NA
TGCGCCAGCAGCTTGGGGGGCCGACTGAACACCGGGGAGCTGTTTTTT
CASSLGGRLNTGELFF
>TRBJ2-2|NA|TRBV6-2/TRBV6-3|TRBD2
TGTGCCAGCAGTTACTCGGAGCGGGGGGACCCGGACACCGGGGAGCTGTTTTTT
CASSYSERGDPDTGELFF
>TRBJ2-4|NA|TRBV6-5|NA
TGTGCCAGCAGCCGCCGGGCCAAAAACATTCAGTACTTC
CASSRRAKNIQYF